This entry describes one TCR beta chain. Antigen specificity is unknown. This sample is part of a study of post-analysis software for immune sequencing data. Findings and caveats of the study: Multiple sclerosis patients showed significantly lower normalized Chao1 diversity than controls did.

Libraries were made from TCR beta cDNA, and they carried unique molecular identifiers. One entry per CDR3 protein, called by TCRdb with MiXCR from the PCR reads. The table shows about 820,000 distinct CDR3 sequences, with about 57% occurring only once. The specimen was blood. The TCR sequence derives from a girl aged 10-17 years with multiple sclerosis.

CDR3 residues: CASSIRGPFYVWCSNQPQHF. In DNA, the CDR3 is TGTGCCAGTAGTATACGGGGCCCCTTCTATGTCTGGTGTAGCAATCAGCCCCAGCATTTT. The chain couples TRBV19 to TRBJ1-5, with D possibly being TRBD1 (5 bases). The V gene lost 2 bases and the J gene lost 0 bases, with 23 bases spanning the gap. Germline assignment: CDR1 LNHDA and CDR2 SQIVND (reference sequence). This CDR3 spans 20 amino acids.